This TCR beta chain originates from a study of blood T cell repertoires in COVID-19. Here immunoSEQ multiplex PCR was the method, and the copy in TCRdb shows in-frame clones only, minus some. This sample has around 130,000 clones, with roughly three quarters found just once. This CDR3 contains 13 residues. The V end lost 0 bases, the J end lost 7 bases, and 11 bases lay between the germline ends. Looked up from germline, CDR1 is SGHTS and CDR2 is YDEGEE. The chain is built from TRBV5-8 and TRBJ2-7; possible D gene TRBD2, 6 bases. The clonotype comes from a human donor in a cohort sampled during active COVID-19. What was sequenced was peripheral blood. The CDR3 DNA reads as TGTGCCAGCAGCTTGGATCCGGGGAGGGAGCAGTACTTC. Amino acids: CASSLDPGREQYF.